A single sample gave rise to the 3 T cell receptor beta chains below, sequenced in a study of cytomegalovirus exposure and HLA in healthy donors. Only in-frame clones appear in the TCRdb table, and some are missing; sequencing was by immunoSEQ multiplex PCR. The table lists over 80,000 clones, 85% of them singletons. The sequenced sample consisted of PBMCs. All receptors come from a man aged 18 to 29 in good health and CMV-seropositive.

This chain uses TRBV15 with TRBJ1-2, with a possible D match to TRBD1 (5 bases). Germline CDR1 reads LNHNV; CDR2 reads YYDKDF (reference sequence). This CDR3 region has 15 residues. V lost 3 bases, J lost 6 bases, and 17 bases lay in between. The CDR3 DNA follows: TGTGCCACCAGCAGGGGCGGAGGACGGGGGGATGGCTACACCTTC. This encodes CATSRGGGRGDGYTF.

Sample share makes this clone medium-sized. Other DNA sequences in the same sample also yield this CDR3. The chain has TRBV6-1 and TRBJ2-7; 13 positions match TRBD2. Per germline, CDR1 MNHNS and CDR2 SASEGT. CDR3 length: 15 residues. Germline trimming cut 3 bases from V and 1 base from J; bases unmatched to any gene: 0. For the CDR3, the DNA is TGTGCCAGCAGTGAGGGACTAGCGGGGTCCTACGAGCAGTACGTC. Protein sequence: CASSEGLAGSYEQYV.

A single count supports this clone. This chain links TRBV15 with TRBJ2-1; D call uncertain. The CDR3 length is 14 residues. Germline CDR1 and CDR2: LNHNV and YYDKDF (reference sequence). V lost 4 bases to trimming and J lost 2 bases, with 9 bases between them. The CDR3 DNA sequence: TGTGCCACCAGCACAGCCAGGCCCTACAATGAGCAGTTCTTC. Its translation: CATSTARPYNEQFF. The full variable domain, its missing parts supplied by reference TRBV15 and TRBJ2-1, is DAMVIQNPRYQVTQFGKPVTLSCSQTLNHNVMYWYQQKSSQAPKLLFHYYDKDFNNEADTPDNFQSRRPNTSFCFLDIRSPGLGDTAMYLCATSTARPYNEQFFGPGTRLTVL.